This paragraph covers one T cell receptor beta chain sequence. This specimen belongs to a study of blood T cell repertoires in COVID-19. In the original analysis: Counts of nucleated cells, estimated from reference gene primer amplification, were obtained. Data came from immunoSEQ multiplex PCR; TCRdb stores just in-frame clones and leaves some out. The V and J calls and clone size come from that table; D and trimming were worked out from the DNA. The table includes 100,000 to 150,000 clones, roughly 92% detected once. Enrollment of patients from Seattle took place during active infection, with longitudinal follow-up. The sequence came from a man between 50 and 59 years old with COVID-19, enrolled during active disease. The sequenced material came from peripheral blood.

CDR3 in DNA: TGTGCCAGCAGACCCGATGCAGGGGGGTATGGCTACACCTTC. Protein: CASRPDAGGYGYTF. The chain couples TRBV4-2 to TRBJ1-2; 7 bases agree with TRBD1. The length of the CDR3 is 14 residues. With V trimmed by 6 bases and J by 5 bases, 9 bases remained unmatched. CDR1 is LGHNA and CDR2 is YNFKEQ in the germline V gene.